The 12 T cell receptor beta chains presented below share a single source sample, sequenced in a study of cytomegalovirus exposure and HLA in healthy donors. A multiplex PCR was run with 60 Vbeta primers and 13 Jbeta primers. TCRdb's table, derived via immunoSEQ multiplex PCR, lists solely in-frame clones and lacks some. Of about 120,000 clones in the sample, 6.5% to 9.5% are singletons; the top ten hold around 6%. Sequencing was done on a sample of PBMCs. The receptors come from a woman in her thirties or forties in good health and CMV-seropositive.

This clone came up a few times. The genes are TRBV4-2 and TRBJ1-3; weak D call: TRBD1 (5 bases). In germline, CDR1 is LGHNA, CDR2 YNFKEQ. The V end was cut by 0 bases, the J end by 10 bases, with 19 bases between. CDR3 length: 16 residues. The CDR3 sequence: CASSQDRNLAGGTIYF. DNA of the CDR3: TGTGCCAGCAGCCAAGATAGGAATCTGGCTGGGGGGACCATATATTTT.

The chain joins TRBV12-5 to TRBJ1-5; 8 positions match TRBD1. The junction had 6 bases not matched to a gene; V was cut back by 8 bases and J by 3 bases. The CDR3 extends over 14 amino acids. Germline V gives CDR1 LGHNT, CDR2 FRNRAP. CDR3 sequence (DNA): TGTGCTAGTAGACAGGGGATCTTCAATCAGCCCCAGCATTTT. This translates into CASRQGIFNQPQHF. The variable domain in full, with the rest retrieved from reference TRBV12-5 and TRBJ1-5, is DARVTQTPRHKVTEMGQEVTMRCQPILGHNTVFWYRQTMMQGLELLAYFRNRAPLDDSGMPKDRFSAEMPDATLATLKIQPSEPRDSAVYFCASRQGIFNQPQHFGDGTRLSIL.

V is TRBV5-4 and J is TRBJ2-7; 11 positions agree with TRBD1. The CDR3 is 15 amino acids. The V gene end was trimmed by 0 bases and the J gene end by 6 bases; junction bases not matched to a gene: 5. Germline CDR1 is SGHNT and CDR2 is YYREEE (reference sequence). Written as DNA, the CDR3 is TGTGCCAGCAGCTTGGGCGGACAGGGGGCGGGCGAGCAGTACTTC. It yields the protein CASSLGGQGAGEQYF.

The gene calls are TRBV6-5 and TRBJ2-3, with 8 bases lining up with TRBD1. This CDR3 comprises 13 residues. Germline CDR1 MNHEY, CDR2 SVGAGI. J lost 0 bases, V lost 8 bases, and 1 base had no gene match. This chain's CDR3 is CASRTGSTDTQYF. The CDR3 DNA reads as TGTGCCAGCCGGACAGGGAGCACAGATACGCAGTATTTT.

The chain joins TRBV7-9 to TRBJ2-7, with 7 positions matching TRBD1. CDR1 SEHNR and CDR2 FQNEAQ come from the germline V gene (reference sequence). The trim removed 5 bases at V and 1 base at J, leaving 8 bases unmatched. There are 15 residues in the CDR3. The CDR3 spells CASSEDRVVSYEQYF. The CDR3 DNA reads TGTGCCAGCAGCGAAGACAGGGTTGTGTCCTACGAGCAGTACTTC.

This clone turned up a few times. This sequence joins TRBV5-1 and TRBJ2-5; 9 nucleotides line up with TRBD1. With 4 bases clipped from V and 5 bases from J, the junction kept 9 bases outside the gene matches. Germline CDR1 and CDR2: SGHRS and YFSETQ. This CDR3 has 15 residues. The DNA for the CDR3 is TGCGCCAGCAGCAACGGACAGGGGCTGGGTGAGACCCAGTACTTC. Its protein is CASSNGQGLGETQYF.

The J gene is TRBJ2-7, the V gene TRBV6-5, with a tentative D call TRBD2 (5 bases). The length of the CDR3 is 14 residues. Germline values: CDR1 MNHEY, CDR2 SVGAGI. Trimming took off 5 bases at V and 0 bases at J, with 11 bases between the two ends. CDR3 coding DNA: TGTGCCAGCAGTCCGGACTGGAACTCCTACGAGCAGTACTTC. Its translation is CASSPDWNSYEQYF.

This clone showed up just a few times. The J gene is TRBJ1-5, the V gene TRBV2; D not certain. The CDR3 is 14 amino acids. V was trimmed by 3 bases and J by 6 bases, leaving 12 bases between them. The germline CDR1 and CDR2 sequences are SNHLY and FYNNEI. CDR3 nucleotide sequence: TGTGCCAGCAGTGATTACGGAGGTTTTCAGCCCCAGCATTTT. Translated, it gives CASSDYGGFQPQHF.

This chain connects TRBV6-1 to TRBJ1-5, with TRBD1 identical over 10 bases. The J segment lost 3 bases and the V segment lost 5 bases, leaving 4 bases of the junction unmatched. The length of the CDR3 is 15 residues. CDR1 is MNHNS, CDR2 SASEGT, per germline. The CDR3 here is CASSRDRGFNQPQHF. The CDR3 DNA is TGTGCCAGCAGTCGGGACAGGGGCTTCAATCAGCCCCAGCATTTT.

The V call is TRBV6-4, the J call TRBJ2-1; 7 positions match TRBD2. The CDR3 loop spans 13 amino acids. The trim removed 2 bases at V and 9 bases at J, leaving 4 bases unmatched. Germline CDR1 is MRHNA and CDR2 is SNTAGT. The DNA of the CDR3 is TGTGCCAGCAGTGACCCCATAGCGGGTGAGCAGTTCTTC. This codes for CASSDPIAGEQFF.

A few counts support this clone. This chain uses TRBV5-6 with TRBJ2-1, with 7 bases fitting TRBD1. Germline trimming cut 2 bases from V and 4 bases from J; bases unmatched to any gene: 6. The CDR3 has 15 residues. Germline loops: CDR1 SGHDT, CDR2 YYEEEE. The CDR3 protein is CASSFRRGLYNEQFF. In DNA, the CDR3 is TGTGCCAGCAGCTTTAGAAGGGGGCTATACAATGAGCAGTTCTTC.

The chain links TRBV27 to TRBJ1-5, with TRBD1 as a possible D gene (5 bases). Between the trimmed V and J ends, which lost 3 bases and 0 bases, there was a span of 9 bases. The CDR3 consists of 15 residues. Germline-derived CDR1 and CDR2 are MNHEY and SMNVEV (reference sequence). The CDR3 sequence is CASSFRGNSNQPQHF. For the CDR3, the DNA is TGTGCCAGCAGTTTTCGGGGGAATAGCAATCAGCCCCAGCATTTT.